These 14 T cell receptor beta chains share one sample of origin, sequenced in a study of T cells in Graves' hyperthyroidism and ophthalmopathy (dated by TCRdb to the late 2010s). Libraries were made using multiplex PCR. Instrument used: Illumina HiSeq 2000. The TCR beta CDR3 regions were amplified from RNA transcripts. A first-round RT-PCR of the TCR CDR3 used the HTBI primer set with the Qiagen OneStep RT-PCR kit. The raw public data were reprocessed by TCRdb itself: fastp quality trimming at Q25, MiXCR clonotype calling, in-frame beta chains only. Records with the same CDR3 protein are collapsed into one entry carrying the most frequent genes and DNA. The sample has under 300,000 distinct CDR3 sequences on record, 14% to 15% of them singletons. The ten largest clones take up about an eighth of the sample. What was sequenced was blood. Every receptor here comes from a middle-aged woman with Graves' hyperthyroidism that later progressed to Graves' ophthalmopathy.

This clonotype was counted between two and nine times. The gene calls are TRBV7-9 and TRBJ1-4, with 8 bases identical to TRBD1. The J segment lost 0 bases and the V segment lost 5 bases, leaving 8 bases of the junction unmatched. Germline CDR1 is SEHNR and CDR2 is FQNEAQ (reference sequence). The CDR3 contains 17 residues. CDR3 residues: CASSPRAGGSTNEKLFF. CDR3 in DNA: TGTGCCAGCAGCCCCCGGGCAGGGGGCTCAACTAATGAAAAACTGTTTTTT.

This clonotype was observed at least ten times. The chain is built from TRBV27 and TRBJ2-3; TRBD2 aligns across 7 bases. Losses at the gene ends were 1 base for V and 4 bases for J; bases not matched to a gene: 8. Germline-derived CDR1 and CDR2 are MNHEY and SMNVEV (reference sequence). The CDR3 runs 16 residues. CDR3 coding DNA: TGTGCCAGCAGTTTATTAACGGGAGGCTGGGCAGATACGCAGTATTTT. The encoded protein is CASSLLTGGWADTQYF.

This clonotype was seen more than once but under ten times. The J gene is TRBJ2-5, the V gene TRBV5-4; 8 bases line up with TRBD2. The CDR3 has 16 residues. J lost 5 bases, V lost 3 bases, and 12 bases had no gene match. The germline V gene encodes CDR1 SGHNT and CDR2 YYREEE (reference sequence). The CDR3 reads CASSSGGGLLRETQYF. CDR3 sequence (DNA): TGTGCCAGCAGCTCGGGGGGGGGCCTTCTGCGGGAGACCCAGTACTTC.

Concerning this clonotype: A much larger clonotype is one base distant, so this may be a read error. The chain combines TRBV11-2 with TRBJ2-1, with TRBD2 matching over 9 bases. Germline trimming cut 2 bases from V and 5 bases from J; bases unmatched to any gene: 4. The CDR3 is made up of 15 amino acids. Germline V gives CDR1 SGHAT, CDR2 FQNNGV. The CDR3 bases are TGTGCCAGCAGCTTACTAGCGGGAACCGACAATGAGCAGTTCTTC. This sequence encodes CASSLLAGTDNEQFF.

In its sample, this clonotype was seen many times. This chain connects TRBV20-1 to TRBJ1-1, with a tentative D call TRBD1 (5 bases). This CDR3 is 12 amino acids long. Germline CDR1 is DFQATT and CDR2 is SNEGSKA (reference sequence). Trimming cost V 5 bases and J 4 bases, with 11 bases left between them. As DNA, the CDR3 is TGCAGTGCTCTAGGGGTGGCCACTGAAGCTTTCTTT. Protein sequence: CSALGVATEAFF.

At least ten counts were recorded for this clonotype. V is TRBV5-5 and J is TRBJ2-1; D remains unclear. Trimming pared 0 bases from V and 7 bases from J, leaving 5 bases between. Per germline, CDR1 SGHKS and CDR2 YYEKEE (reference sequence). The CDR3 is 12 residues long. CDR3 protein: CASSLGWNEQFF. The DNA for the CDR3 is TGTGCCAGCAGCTTGGGGTGGAATGAGCAGTTCTTC.

The J gene is TRBJ1-1, the V gene TRBV24-1; D call uncertain. Trimming shortened V by 1 base and J by 3 bases, and 5 bases separated the two germline ends. The germline V gene encodes CDR1 KGHDR and CDR2 SFDVKD. The CDR3 covers 13 residues. The CDR3 bases are TGTGCCACCAGTGATTTTCATGACACTGAAGCTTTCTTT. Its protein is CATSDFHDTEAFF.

This clonotype has a handful of counts. The chain carries TRBV20-1 and TRBJ2-7; no firm D call. The germline gives CDR1 DFQATT, CDR2 SNEGSKA (reference sequence). V gave up 3 bases and J gave up 3 bases, with 9 bases separating them. This CDR3 has 12 residues. The CDR3 nucleotides are TGCAGTGCTAGGCCGAACTACTACGAGCAGTACTTC. As protein: CSARPNYYEQYF.

The genes are TRBV28 and TRBJ1-2; 8 bases fit TRBD1. V shed 5 bases, J shed 1 base, and the junction held 9 bases outside the gene matches. Germline CDR1 is MDHEN and CDR2 is SYDVKM. CDR3 length: 16 amino acids. DNA of the CDR3: TGTGCCAGCAGTCTCGGACAGGGTCTTCTTAACTATGGCTACACCTTC. Amino acid sequence: CASSLGQGLLNYGYTF.

The chain uses TRBV28 and TRBJ1-2; D gene ambiguous. V was pared by 8 bases and J by 0 bases, with 4 bases between. Per germline, CDR1 MDHEN and CDR2 SYDVKM. The CDR3 runs to 11 residues. CDR3 coding DNA: TGTGCCAGCTATTCTAACTATGGCTACACCTTC. This gives the protein CASYSNYGYTF.

The genes are TRBV11-2 and TRBJ2-2; D could derive from TRBD1 or TRBD2 (6 bases each). The CDR3 runs 13 residues. CDR1 and CDR2 from the germline V gene are SGHAT and FQNNGV. V lost 5 bases to trimming and J lost 6 bases, with 10 bases between them. The DNA of the CDR3 is TGTGCCAGCAGCGGGGGGCGGGCCGGGGAGCTGTTTTTT. Its protein product is CASSGGRAGELFF.

This clonotype was recorded many times. CDR3 loop: CSVEGESGNTIYF. The CDR3 bases are TGCAGCGTTGAAGGAGAGTCTGGAAACACCATATATTTT. This chain uses TRBV29-1 with TRBJ1-3, with D unclear. The V and J ends lost 1 base and 1 base respectively, with 5 bases between them. The germline V gene encodes CDR1 SQVTM and CDR2 ANQGSEA. The CDR3 contains 13 residues.

This clonotype has a count of ten or more. The rearrangement joins TRBV18 to TRBJ1-2, with no clear D. The CDR3 is 16 residues long. In germline, CDR1 is KGHSH, CDR2 LQKENI. Trimming removed 0 bases at V and 4 bases at J, with 15 bases between. This CDR3 is CASSPPGGPEAYGYTF. The CDR3 coding sequence is TGTGCCAGCTCACCACCGGGCGGCCCGGAGGCCTATGGCTACACCTTC.

This clonotype showed up just a few times. A much larger clone differs from this one at a single base, so this may be a read error. The V gene is TRBV9, the J gene TRBJ1-1; 10 positions agree with TRBD1. The V segment lost 0 bases and the J segment 3 bases; nucleotides outside the gene matches: 8. Germline V CDR1 and CDR2: SGDLS, YYNGEE. CDR3 length equals 17 residues. The CDR3 nucleotides are TGTGCCAGCAGCGTAGAAGGGACAGGGGACCGGGACACTGAAGCTTTCTTT. Encoded protein: CASSVEGTGDRDTEAFF.